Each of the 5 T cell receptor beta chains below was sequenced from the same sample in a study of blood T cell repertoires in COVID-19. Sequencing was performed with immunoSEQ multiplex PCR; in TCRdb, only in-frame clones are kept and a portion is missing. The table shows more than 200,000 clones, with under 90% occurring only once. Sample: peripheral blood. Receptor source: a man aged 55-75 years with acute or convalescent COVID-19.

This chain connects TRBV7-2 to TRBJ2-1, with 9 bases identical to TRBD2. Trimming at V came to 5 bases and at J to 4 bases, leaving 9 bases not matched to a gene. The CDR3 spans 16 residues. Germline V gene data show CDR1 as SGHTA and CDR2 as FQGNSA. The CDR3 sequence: CASSLKGTSRYNEQFF. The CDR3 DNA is TGTGCCAGCAGCCTTAAGGGGACTAGCCGATACAATGAGCAGTTCTTC. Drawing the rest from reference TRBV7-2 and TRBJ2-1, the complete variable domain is GAGVSQSPSNKVTEKGKDVELRCDPISGHTALYWYRQSLGQGLEFLIYFQGNSAPDKSGLPSDRFSAERTGGSVSTLTIQRTQQEDSAVYLCASSLKGTSRYNEQFFGPGTRLTVL.

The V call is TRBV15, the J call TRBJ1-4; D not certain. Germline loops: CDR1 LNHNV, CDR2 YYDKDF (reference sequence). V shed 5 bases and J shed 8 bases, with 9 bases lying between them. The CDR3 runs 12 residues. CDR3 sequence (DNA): TGTGCCACCAGCTCCTACCGAGAAAAACTGTTTTTT. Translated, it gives CATSSYREKLFF.

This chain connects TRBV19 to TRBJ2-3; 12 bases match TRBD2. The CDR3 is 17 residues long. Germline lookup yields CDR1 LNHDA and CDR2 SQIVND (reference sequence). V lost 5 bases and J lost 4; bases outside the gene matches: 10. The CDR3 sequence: CASSETSGSRAADTQYF. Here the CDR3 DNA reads TGTGCCAGTAGTGAGACTAGCGGGAGCCGCGCAGCAGATACGCAGTATTTT.

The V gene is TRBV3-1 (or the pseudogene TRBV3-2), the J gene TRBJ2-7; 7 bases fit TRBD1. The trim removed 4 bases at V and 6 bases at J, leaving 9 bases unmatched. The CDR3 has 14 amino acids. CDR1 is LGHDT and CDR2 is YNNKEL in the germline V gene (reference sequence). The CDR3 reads CASSLWDSLAEQYF. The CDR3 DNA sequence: TGTGCCAGCAGCCTGTGGGACAGCTTGGCCGAGCAGTACTTC.

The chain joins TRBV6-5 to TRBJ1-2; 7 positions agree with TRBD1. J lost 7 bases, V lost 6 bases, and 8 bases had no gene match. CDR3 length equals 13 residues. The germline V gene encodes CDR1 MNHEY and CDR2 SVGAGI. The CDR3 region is CASRLTGERGYTF. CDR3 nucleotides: TGTGCCAGCAGGCTTACAGGGGAGCGTGGCTACACCTTC.